The 18 T cell receptor beta chains below were found in one sample sequenced in a study of T cell changes during pregnancy in multiple sclerosis. Sequencing used immunoSEQ multiplex PCR; TCRdb keeps in-frame clones, though not all of them. Of 30,000 or so clones in the sample, more than 75% were seen once. Sample: CD8+ T cells from peripheral blood mononuclear cells, taken after pregnancy. The receptors come from a female donor with multiple sclerosis, enrolled in a pregnancy study.

For this clone: The sample contains more than one DNA sequence encoding this CDR3. The rearrangement uses TRBV5-4 and TRBJ1-2; 8 nucleotides agree with TRBD1. Trimming removed 5 bases from V and 4 bases from J; junction bases left unmatched: 4. Germline-derived CDR1 and CDR2 are SGHNT and YYREEE (reference sequence). The CDR3 totals 13 residues. DNA of the CDR3: TGTGCCAGCAGTTGGACAGGGCCCTATGGCTACACCTTC. This codes for CASSWTGPYGYTF.

In DNA, the CDR3 is TGTGCCAGTGGCAGGGACAGGGAATTTTTAGACGATGGCTACACCTTC. It encodes CASGRDREFLDDGYTF. This sequence joins TRBV19 and TRBJ1-2, with 9 bases lining up with TRBD1. CDR1 and CDR2 (germline): LNHDA, SQIVND (reference sequence). The V and J ends lost 8 bases and 6 bases, in that order; junction bases with no gene match: 16. The CDR3 loop spans 16 amino acids. Filled out from reference TRBV19 and TRBJ1-2, the complete variable domain reads DGGITQSPKYLFRKEGQNVTLSCEQNLNHDAMYWYRQDPGQGLRLIYYSQIVNDFQKGDIAEGYSVSREKKESFPLTVTSAQKNPTAFYLCASGRDREFLDDGYTFGSGTRLTVV.

This chain connects TRBV7-2 to TRBJ1-2; TRBD1 agrees at 8 bases. This CDR3 has 17 residues. Per germline, CDR1 SGHTA and CDR2 FQGNSA. V dropped 0 bases and J dropped 1; count of bases not matched to a gene: 7. As DNA, the CDR3 is TGTGCCAGCAGCTTAGCGGGGACAGGTATTTTTAACTATGGCTACACCTTC. Translation gives CASSLAGTGIFNYGYTF.

V is TRBV6-5 and J is TRBJ2-2, with a weak D call TRBD2 (7 bases). V lost 0 bases and J lost 2, with 10 bases in between. This CDR3 has 16 residues. The germline V gene encodes CDR1 MNHEY and CDR2 SVGAGI. The CDR3 DNA reads TGTGCCAGCAGTTACTCGGGGGGGGGCAACACCGGGGAGCTGTTTTTT. Protein: CASSYSGGGNTGELFF.

In this sample, this clone turned up a few times. The chain combines TRBV5-6 with TRBJ1-2; 8 positions agree with TRBD1. Germline CDR1 and CDR2: SGHDT and YYEEEE. Trimming took 2 bases from V and 4 from J; bases not matched to a gene: 7. This CDR3 is built from 15 residues. Written as DNA, the CDR3 is TGTGCCAGCAGCTTTCCCGGGACAGGCTTCTATGGCTACACCTTC. Amino acid sequence: CASSFPGTGFYGYTF.

The chain recombines TRBV28 with TRBJ1-1; D is unresolved. Trimming pared 8 bases from V and 0 bases from J, leaving 16 bases between. Germline V gene data show CDR1 as MDHEN and CDR2 as SYDVKM. CDR3 length: 15 residues. CDR3 nucleotide sequence: TGTGCCAGCGTATCATTCAACCAGGTGAACACTGAAGCTTTCTTT. This translates into CASVSFNQVNTEAFF.

CDR3 sequence reads: CASSPGRGYGYTF. The CDR3 nucleotides read TGTGCCAGCAGTCCGGGGCGGGGCTATGGCTACACCTTC. The rearrangement joins TRBV27 to TRBJ1-2, with D perhaps matching TRBD1 (5 bases). Trimming shortened V by 5 bases and J by 4 bases, and 11 bases separated the two germline ends. The germline gives CDR1 MNHEY, CDR2 SMNVEV (reference sequence). The CDR3 runs to 13 residues.

The chain links TRBV10-3 to TRBJ2-5; D is ambiguous. CDR1 is ENHRY, CDR2 SYGVKD, per germline. The ends were cut back, 3 bases at V and 2 bases at J, with 10 bases in the middle. This CDR3 contains 14 residues. Here the CDR3 reads CAISDMAVQETQYF. CDR3 coding DNA: TGTGCCATCAGTGATATGGCGGTACAAGAGACCCAGTACTTC.

CDR3 in amino acids: CASSLLAGAPRGTDTQYF. The CDR3 region has the DNA TGTGCCAGCAGCTTACTCGCGGGGGCCCCTAGGGGCACAGATACGCAGTATTTT. The gene calls are TRBV5-6 and TRBJ2-3; maybe TRBD2 (7 bases). CDR3 length: 18 amino acids. V lost 2 bases and J 1 base, leaving 20 bases between the germline ends. Germline V gives CDR1 SGHDT, CDR2 YYEEEE. Full variable domain (rest looked up from reference TRBV5-6 and TRBJ2-3): DAGVTQSPTHLIKTRGQQVTLRCSPKSGHDTVSWYQQALGQGPQFIFQYYEEEERQRGNFPDRFSGHQFPNYSSELNVNALLLGDSALYLCASSLLAGAPRGTDTQYFGPGTRLTVL.

The rearrangement uses TRBV23-1 and TRBJ2-7; 9 bases match TRBD1. TRBV23-1 is known as an ORF, though its function is uncertain. The CDR3 consists of 16 residues. The V and J ends lost 0 bases and 3 bases, in that order; junction bases with no gene match: 6. The CDR3 nucleotides read TGCGCCAGCAGTCAATCTGAGACAGGGGGATTCTACGAGCAGTACTTC. Amino acid sequence: CASSQSETGGFYEQYF.

The gene calls are TRBV6-1 and TRBJ2-7; a possible D gene is TRBD1 (5 bases). This CDR3 has 11 residues. Germline assignment: CDR1 MNHNS and CDR2 SASEGT. Trimming stripped 5 bases from V and 8 bases from J, with 10 bases between. The CDR3 bases are TGTGCCAGCAGTTTTACAGGAAAGCAGTACTTC. This sequence encodes CASSFTGKQYF.

The chain combines TRBV19 with TRBJ1-2; possible D gene TRBD1, 5 bases. This CDR3 is built from 14 residues. The V gene lost 2 bases and the J gene lost 4 bases, with 11 bases spanning the gap. Germline values: CDR1 LNHDA, CDR2 SQIVND (reference sequence). CDR3 amino acids: CASSIRTGLYGYTF. CDR3 DNA sequence: TGTGCCAGTAGTATACGGACGGGACTCTATGGCTACACCTTC. Full variable domain (outside the CDR3, taken from reference TRBV19 and TRBJ1-2): DGGITQSPKYLFRKEGQNVTLSCEQNLNHDAMYWYRQDPGQGLRLIYYSQIVNDFQKGDIAEGYSVSREKKESFPLTVTSAQKNPTAFYLCASSIRTGLYGYTFGSGTRLTVV.

The CDR3 loop reads CASSPFYSYNSPLHF. CDR3 coding DNA: TGTGCCAGCAGCCCTTTTTACAGTTATAATTCACCCCTCCACTTT. V gene TRBV5-4 combines with J gene TRBJ1-6; D call uncertain. The CDR3 contains 15 residues. Deletions cut 4 bases from V and 4 bases from J, with 12 bases between. Germline V gene data show CDR1 as SGHNT and CDR2 as YYREEE (reference sequence).

V and J are TRBV2 and TRBJ2-2; D ambiguous. The CDR3 totals 14 residues. With 2 bases removed from V and 6 bases from J, the gap between germline ends came to 10 bases. CDR1 and CDR2 (germline): SNHLY, FYNNEI. CDR3 protein: CASSEFTVPGELFF. CDR3 DNA sequence: TGTGCCAGCAGTGAATTCACGGTCCCCGGGGAGCTGTTTTTT.

The chain has TRBV9 and TRBJ1-1; D remains unclear. The CDR3 extends over 15 amino acids. The germline V gene encodes CDR1 SGDLS and CDR2 YYNGEE. Between the trimmed V and J ends, which lost 4 bases and 0 bases, there was a span of 13 bases. The CDR3 spells CASSLLTGMNTEAFF. In DNA form, the CDR3 reads TGTGCCAGCAGCCTTCTGACGGGAATGAACACTGAAGCTTTCTTT.

This clone has a handful of counts. The genes are TRBV15 and TRBJ1-5; the match to TRBD1 covers 10 bases. After removal of 6 bases from V and 2 bases from J, the junction contained 10 bases not matched to a gene. Per germline, CDR1 LNHNV and CDR2 YYDKDF (reference sequence). The length of the CDR3 is 17 residues. CDR3 nucleotides: TGTGCCACCAGTCCCGGGACAGGGGAGATTGGCAATCAGCCCCAGCATTTT. Translating it yields CATSPGTGEIGNQPQHF. The full variable domain, rest sourced from reference TRBV15 and TRBJ1-5, is DAMVIQNPRYQVTQFGKPVTLSCSQTLNHNVMYWYQQKSSQAPKLLFHYYDKDFNNEADTPDNFQSRRPNTSFCFLDIRSPGLGDTAMYLCATSPGTGEIGNQPQHFGDGTRLSIL.

This clone appeared a single time. The rearrangement joins TRBV9 to TRBJ1-1; TRBD1 matches 7 bases. The CDR3 loop spans 13 amino acids. V lost 0 bases to trimming and J lost 7 bases; unmatched junction nucleotides: 3. Per germline, CDR1 SGDLS and CDR2 YYNGEE. CDR3 protein: CASSVEGQNEAFF. The DNA for the CDR3 is TGTGCCAGCAGCGTAGAGGGACAGAATGAAGCTTTCTTT.

The genes are TRBV6-5 and TRBJ2-2; a weak D match, TRBD2 (7 bases). This CDR3 comprises 15 residues. Trimming shortened V by 6 bases and J by 4 bases, and 15 bases separated the two germline ends. The germline gives CDR1 MNHEY, CDR2 SVGAGI. Here the CDR3 reads CASRGGDDGTGELFF. The CDR3 DNA reads as TGTGCCAGCAGAGGGGGGGACGACGGCACCGGGGAGCTGTTTTTT.